This TCR beta chain is from a study of cytomegalovirus exposure and HLA in healthy donors (dated by TCRdb to 2016 to 2017). Broadly, across the study: An earlier analysis of 587 of the donors reported roughly 300 Gb of sequence data and approximately 120 million unique TCR beta sequences obtained from around 190 million T cells. On average, roughly 250,000 unique TCR beta nucleotide sequences were sequenced per donor among 350 to 400 genotyped donors of the cohort, with roughly 20% of those sequences being non-productive. An early release that covered about 600 HLA-typed donors contained approximately 300 gigabases of sequencing data and 80 million or so unique TCR sequences. All discovery cohort repertoires had been generated on a single sequencing platform. Donor age, sex, ethnicity and CMV serostatus were collected together with the repertoire data. An earlier analysis of fewer than 750 of the donors used high-throughput TCR beta sequencing to judge whether each TCR beta V gene segment behaved as functional or pseudogenic. Along with the approximately 650-subject first cohort, a separate validation cohort of over 90 different subjects was used. About 5 DR-DQ haplotypes were handled as single units for association and clustering, since linkage in the cohort was strong. Genome-wide SNP genotypes for about 60% of the roughly 700 donors were used in a later genetic analysis, which treated that subset as a discovery cohort. The T cell repertoires of some 670 subjects were profiled by immunosequencing and related to cytomegalovirus serostatus. The later analysis used no new phenotypic data to find candidate immune exposures, relying instead on TCR beta sequences and their occurrence across donors. Of the approximately 400 genotyped donors, less than 90% were placed in the genetic ancestry cluster associated with self-reported Caucasian donors. A later analysis re-examined previously published TCR beta repertoires from about 700 donors and added high-resolution HLA genotyping to investigate patterns of TCR occurrence. Typing coverage differed by locus: A, B, C, DRB1 and DQB1 were typed in roughly 620-630 donors, DQA1 in 500 to 550, DPA1 in around 580, and DPB1 in 472. The aim of the study was to test whether cataloging public T cell receptors could identify signatures of past pathogen exposure. HLA typing included class I and class II loci at four-digit resolution. To predict cytomegalovirus infection status, the study brought together high-throughput TCR immunosequencing, statistical association of individual TCRs with disease status, and machine learning.

The cohort consisted of 670 or so healthy bone marrow donors. All cohort members were sampled while nominally healthy, although unrecorded immune exposures were likely present. The donor was CMV seropositive and was included in the group of 250 to 350 seropositive cohort members. Every donor gave a peripheral blood sample, and the peripheral blood mononuclear cells from that sample were used for TCR beta sequencing. Genomic DNA extraction from the blood cell samples was performed with the Qiagen DNeasy Blood Extraction Kit. A distance of 9 bases separates the germline ends of V and J, which lose 0 bases and 3 bases respectively. The CDR3 runs 15 amino acids, cysteine and phenylalanine included. The only DNA kept is the CDR3, 45 bases in frame from the first base. Reading the germline V gene (reference sequence) gives CDR1 LNHDA and CDR2 SQIVND. Points the paper makes about the study in general: According to the authors, the approach could potentially be generalized to other disease states and immunological phenotypes. When HLA alleles, especially DR and DQ, strongly co-occurred, TCR associations were difficult to assign to individual alleles. According to a later analysis, most CMV-associated TCR beta chains appeared to be HLA-restricted, and the HLA associations seemed to be driven largely by CMV exposure. According to a later analysis, parvovirus B19, influenza, CMV and Epstein-Barr virus appeared linked to several top co-occurrence clusters. Linkage disequilibrium might explain the correlated functional status among segregating V segments, but an unknown experimental factor could not be excluded. Because counts were too low, 15 to 20 rarely observed V segments, including chromosome 9 orphons, were excluded from the earlier analysis of roughly 580 of the donors. Roughly uniform sequencing depth across donors was assumed in presence/absence analyses, although this assumption may not hold. A cluster of highly shared sequence variants was judged likely to be a technical artifact of the sequencing pipeline. The study gave a list of around 170 TCR beta chains associated with cytomegalovirus. A further reported finding was that TCR beta sequences accurately predicted the HLA-A and HLA-B alleles for most subjects in the first cohort. In a later analysis, HLA-associated TCR beta chains showed more clonal expansion and lower generation probabilities than non-associated chains that were equally common. Because HLA typing was unavailable for some donors at each locus, only the typed subset was used in association tests. For the cohort, immune exposure information was limited to CMV serostatus. A few of the identified cytomegalovirus-associated TCR beta chains were confirmed in vitro to be specific for cytomegalovirus antigens. The classifier was reported to diagnose cytomegalovirus status with high specificity and sensitivity in both the original cohort and the validation cohort. A later analysis associated some 17,000 TCR beta sequences with specific HLA alleles at a false discovery rate of 0.05. Across donors, most TCR sequences were observed very rarely, whereas some public TCRs were present in many individuals. Compared with the approximately 600-donor mean, donors in an Asian-associated ancestry cluster had fewer N-insertions in productive TCRs, according to a later genetic analysis. Some IMGT-functional V segments, including TRBV6-2 and TRBV6-3, could not be distinguished by the 87-base-pair reads and were therefore excluded. In a later genetic analysis, a missense DCLRE1C variant was associated with V-gene and J-gene trimming of TCR beta chains, and the association was replicated in an independent cohort. An earlier analysis of some 590 of the donors showed that most TCR beta V segments appeared in productive rearrangements either about 87% or about 30% of the time, which broadly matched IMGT annotations. This cohort had only TCR beta chains sequenced, and the lack of alpha or paired-chain data limited which features could be detected. In a later analysis, TCR association rates were found to vary across HLA loci, with the most associated TCRs seen for DRB1 alleles and the fewest for HLA-C alleles.

As concerns this clone: Which antigen it targets is not known. No qualities accompany the bases; no much larger clone lies one base away.

The library was produced with the immunoSEQ multiplex PCR assay. For the multiplex PCR, a mixture combining 60 forward primers for TCR Vbeta segments and 13 reverse primers for TCR Jbeta segments was used. The CDR3 region of rearranged TCR beta genes was amplified from genomic DNA by a multiplex PCR assay. The Illumina HiSeq System was used to sequence the amplified TCR beta libraries as 87-base-pair reads. As for the original processing: Across the 670 or so repertoires, a later analysis counted some 81 million unique TCR beta chains, around 11 million of which were shared by at least two donors. Raw reads were error-corrected and collapsed into unique sequences with a nearest-neighbor algorithm that merged closely related sequences to remove PCR and sequencing errors. CDR3 sequences were aligned to IMGT reference sequences to assign V, D and J gene segments. For a sequence to be retained, a match of at least six nucleotides was required to both a V gene segment and a J gene segment. Rearrangements were called productive when the CDR3 lacked stop codons and stayed in frame with V and J; all others were non-productive. Following IMGT convention, CDR3 was defined as the stretch from the second conserved V-encoded cysteine up to the conserved J-encoded phenylalanine. The earlier analysis of some 550 of the donors excluded any sequence lacking an unambiguous match to a single V gene segment. In an earlier analysis of 587 of the donors, V segments were called functional above 56.7% productive rearrangements and were called segregating when the between-donor standard deviation exceeded 5%. To diagnose cytomegalovirus status from the catalog of TCR beta chain sequences, a statistical classification framework was built. V and J gene assignment, in a later analysis, came from comparing TCR nucleotide sequences with IMGT/GENE-DB human TR gene sequences. Using the TCRdist pipeline, a later analysis assigned CDR3 sequences along with most-parsimonious VDJ recombination scenarios. A later analysis defined each TCR beta chain by its CDR3 amino acid sequence plus V-gene family, and excluded reads lacking a unique V-gene family. To address suspected cross-contamination and a sequencing artifact, a later analysis removed roughly 580 highly shared, low-generation-probability nucleotide sequences. A later analysis calculated a clonal expansion index for each public chain from normalized within-repertoire ranks of inferred template counts. Generation probabilities in a later analysis came from a VDJ recombination model fitted to out-of-frame rearrangements, and those results were checked against IGoR. In a later analysis, TCR-TCR, TCR-HLA and TCR-CMV co-occurrence was scored with hypergeometric tests, and a repertoire-size bias correction was applied to TCR pairs. False discovery rates were estimated in a later analysis by permuting HLA or CMV assignments 20 times. A later analysis grouped co-occurring TCRs with DBSCAN, adding TCRdist sequence similarity when clustering within HLA-allele-positive subsets. Repertoires with fewer than 30,000 or more than 120,000 public chains were left out of co-occurrence clustering, as were a few repertoires with anomalous nucleotide sharing. The table was pulled from immuneACCESS by TCRdb, which kept in-frame rearrangements only. Such tables lose some clones; where checked, under half of the loss comes from unresolved V genes, and the rest has no known cause. V and J calls and clone size are given by that table; D and trimming were obtained from the DNA. The sample table lists 75,000 to 80,000 clones, roughly 70% of them with a count of one. Of the sample, roughly 4.4% is held by the ten largest clones.

The chain employs TRBV19 and TRBJ1-5, with the D gene not confidently named. This TCR was sampled from a man in his sixties in good health and CMV-seropositive. The sequencing input was PBMCs. The sequenced DNA: TGTGCCAGTAGTATAGAGCATCAGTACAATCAGCCCCAGCATTTT. It specifies CASSIEHQYNQPQHF.